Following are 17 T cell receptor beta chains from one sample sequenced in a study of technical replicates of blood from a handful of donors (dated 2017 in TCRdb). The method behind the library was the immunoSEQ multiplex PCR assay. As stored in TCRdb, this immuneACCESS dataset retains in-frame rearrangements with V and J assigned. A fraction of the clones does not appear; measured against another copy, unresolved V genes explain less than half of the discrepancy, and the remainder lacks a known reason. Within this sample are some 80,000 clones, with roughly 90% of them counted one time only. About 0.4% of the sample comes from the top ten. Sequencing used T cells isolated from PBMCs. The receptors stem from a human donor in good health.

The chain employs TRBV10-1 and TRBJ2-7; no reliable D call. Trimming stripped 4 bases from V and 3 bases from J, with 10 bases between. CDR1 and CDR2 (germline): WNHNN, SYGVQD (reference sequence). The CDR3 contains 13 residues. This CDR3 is CASSVGRSYEQYF. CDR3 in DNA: TGCGCCAGCAGTGTCGGTAGGAGCTACGAGCAGTACTTC.

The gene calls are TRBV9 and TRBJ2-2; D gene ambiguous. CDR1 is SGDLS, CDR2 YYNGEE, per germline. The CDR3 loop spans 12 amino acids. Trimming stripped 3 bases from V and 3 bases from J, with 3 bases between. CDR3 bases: TGTGCCAGCAGCGACTACACCGGGGAGCTGTTTTTT. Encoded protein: CASSDYTGELFF.

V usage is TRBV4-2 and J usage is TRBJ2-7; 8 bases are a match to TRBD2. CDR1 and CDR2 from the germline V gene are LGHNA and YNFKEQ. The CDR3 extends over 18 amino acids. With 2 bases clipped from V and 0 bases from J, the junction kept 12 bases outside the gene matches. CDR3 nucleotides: TGTGCCAGCAGCCAATTGGGTGGTAGCGGGACGAGCTCCTACGAGCAGTACTTC. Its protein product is CASSQLGGSGTSSYEQYF.

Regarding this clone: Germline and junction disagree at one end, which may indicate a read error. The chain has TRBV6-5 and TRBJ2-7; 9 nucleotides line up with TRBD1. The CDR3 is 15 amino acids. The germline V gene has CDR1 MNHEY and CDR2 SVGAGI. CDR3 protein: CASSYLETLGDRAIF. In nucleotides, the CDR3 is TGTGCCAGCAGTTACCTCGAGACCCTCGGGGACAGGGCCATCTTC.

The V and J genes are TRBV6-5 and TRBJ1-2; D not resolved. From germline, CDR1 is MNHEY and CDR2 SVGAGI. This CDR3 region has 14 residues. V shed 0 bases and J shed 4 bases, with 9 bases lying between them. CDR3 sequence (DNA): TGTGCCAGCAGTTACTCGTGGCAGGCCTATGGCTACACCTTC. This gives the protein CASSYSWQAYGYTF.

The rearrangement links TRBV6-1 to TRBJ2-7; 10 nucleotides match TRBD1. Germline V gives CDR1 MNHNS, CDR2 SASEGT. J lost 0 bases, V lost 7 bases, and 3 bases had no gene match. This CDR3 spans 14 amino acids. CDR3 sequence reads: CASNRDRGSYEQYF. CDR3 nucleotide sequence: TGTGCCAGCAACCGGGACAGGGGCTCCTACGAGCAGTACTTC.

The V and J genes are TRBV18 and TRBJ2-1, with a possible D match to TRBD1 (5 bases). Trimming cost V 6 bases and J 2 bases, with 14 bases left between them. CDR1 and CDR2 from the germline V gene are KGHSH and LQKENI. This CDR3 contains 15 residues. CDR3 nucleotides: TGTGCCAGCTCGCTACAGGTTTGGACCTACAATGAGCAGTTCTTC. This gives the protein CASSLQVWTYNEQFF.

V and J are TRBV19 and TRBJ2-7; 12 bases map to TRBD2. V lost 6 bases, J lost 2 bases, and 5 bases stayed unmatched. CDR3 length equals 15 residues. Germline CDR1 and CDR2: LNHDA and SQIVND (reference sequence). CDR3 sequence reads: CASSLAGGPPYEQYF. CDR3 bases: TGTGCCAGTAGCCTAGCGGGAGGGCCTCCCTACGAGCAGTACTTC.

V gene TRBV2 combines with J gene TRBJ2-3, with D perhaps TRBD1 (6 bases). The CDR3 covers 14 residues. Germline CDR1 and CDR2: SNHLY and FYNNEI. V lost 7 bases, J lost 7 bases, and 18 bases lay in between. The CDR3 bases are TGTGCCAGCAAATCGACAGGCATGGCGAATACGCAGTATTTT. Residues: CASKSTGMANTQYF. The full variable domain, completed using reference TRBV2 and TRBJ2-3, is EPEVTQTPSHQVTQMGQEVILRCVPISNHLYFYWYRQILGQKVEFLVSFYNNEISEKSEIFDDQFSVERPDGSNFTLKIRSTKLEDSAMYFCASKSTGMANTQYFGPGTRLTVL.

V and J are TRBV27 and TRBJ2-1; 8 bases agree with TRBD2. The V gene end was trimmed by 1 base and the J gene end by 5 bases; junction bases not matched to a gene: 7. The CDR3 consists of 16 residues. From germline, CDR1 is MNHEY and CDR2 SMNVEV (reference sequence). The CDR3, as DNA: TGTGCCAGCAGTTTATTTGTAGCGGGATCCCACAATGAGCAGTTCTTC. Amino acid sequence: CASSLFVAGSHNEQFF.

CDR3 DNA: TGCGCCAACCCGAAGACAGACACCGGGGAGCTGTTTTTT. It codes for CANPKTDTGELFF. The chain combines TRBV10-1 with TRBJ2-2, with D possibly matching TRBD1 (5 bases). Between the trimmed V and J ends, which lost 10 bases and 3 bases, there was a span of 12 bases. The germline V gene encodes CDR1 WNHNN and CDR2 SYGVQD (reference sequence). The CDR3 length is 13 residues.

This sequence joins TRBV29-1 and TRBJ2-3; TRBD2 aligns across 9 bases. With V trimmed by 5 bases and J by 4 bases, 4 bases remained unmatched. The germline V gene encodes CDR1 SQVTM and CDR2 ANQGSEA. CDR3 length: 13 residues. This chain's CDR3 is CSVSTSGADTQYF. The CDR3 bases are TGCAGCGTTTCGACTAGCGGAGCAGATACGCAGTATTTT.

The CDR3 region has the DNA TGTGCCAGTAGTAACCCGCAGGGGACTGAAGCTTTCTTT. This sequence encodes CASSNPQGTEAFF. The V and J genes are TRBV19 and TRBJ1-1; D is perhaps TRBD1 (6 bases). This CDR3 is 13 amino acids long. CDR1 LNHDA and CDR2 SQIVND come from the germline V gene (reference sequence). V was shortened by 4 bases and J by 5 bases, with 11 bases between the two germline ends.

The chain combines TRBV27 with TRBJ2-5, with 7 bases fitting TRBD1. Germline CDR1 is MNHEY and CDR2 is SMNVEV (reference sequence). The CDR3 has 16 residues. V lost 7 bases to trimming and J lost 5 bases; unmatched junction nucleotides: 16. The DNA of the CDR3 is TGTGCCAGCATGGTGACGATGACAGGGCTTCGGGAGACCCAGTACTTC. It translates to CASMVTMTGLRETQYF.

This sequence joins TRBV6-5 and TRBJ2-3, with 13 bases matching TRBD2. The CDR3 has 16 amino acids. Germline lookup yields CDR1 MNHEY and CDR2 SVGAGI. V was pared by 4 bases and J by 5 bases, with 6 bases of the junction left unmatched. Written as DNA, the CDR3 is TGTGCCAGCAGTTCCCGGACTAGCGGGAGTATAGATACGCAGTATTTT. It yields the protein CASSSRTSGSIDTQYF.

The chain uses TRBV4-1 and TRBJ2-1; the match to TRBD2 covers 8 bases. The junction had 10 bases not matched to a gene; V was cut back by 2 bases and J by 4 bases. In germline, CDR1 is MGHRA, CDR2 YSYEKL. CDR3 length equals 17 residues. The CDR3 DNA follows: TGCGCCAGCAGCCAACTTACAGCGGGAGCTCGTTACAATGAGCAGTTCTTC. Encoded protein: CASSQLTAGARYNEQFF.

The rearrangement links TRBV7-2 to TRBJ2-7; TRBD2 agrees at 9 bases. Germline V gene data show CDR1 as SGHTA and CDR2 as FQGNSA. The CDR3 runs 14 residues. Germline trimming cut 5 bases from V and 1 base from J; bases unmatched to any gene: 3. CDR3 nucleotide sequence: TGTGCCAGCAGCCTGGCGGGAGGGTCCTACGAGCAGTACTTC. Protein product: CASSLAGGSYEQYF.